The clone carrying this T cell receptor (beta chain) was recorded a few times. Antigen unknown. The study, taken as a whole, reports: Tumor-infiltrating Treg TCR alpha and beta sequences overlapped most with tumor naive CD4+ T cells, then blood naive. The TCR gene usage of tumor memory CD4+ T cells clustered together with blood and lymph node memory CD4+ cells and with lymph node naive CD4+ cells.

Full-length variable regions came from constant-region reverse primers plus semi-nested Nested Universal Primer A PCR. TCRdb recomputed calls from the 5' RACE reads with MiXCR, one row per CDR3 protein. The repertoire consists of 60,000 to 65,000 distinct CDR3 sequences, with roughly 30% occurring once and the leading ten covering roughly 2%. Purified naive CD4+ T cells were depleted of CD25+ Tregs. J gave up 5 bases and V 0 bases, and 9 bases lay outside the gene matches. The CDR3 extends over 16 amino acids. The germline V gene has CDR1 SGHRS and CDR2 YFSETQ. Material: tumor-infiltrating naive CD4+ T cells sorted from the breast tumor. Subset noted: naive CD4+ T cells, CD4+CD45RA+CD25-. The chain combines TRBV5-1 with TRBJ1-1; TRBD1 agrees at 8 bases. The source is a female donor with breast cancer. The CDR3 spells CASSLVSAGGFTEAFF. CDR3 DNA: TGCGCCAGCAGCTTGGTCTCCGCAGGGGGCTTTACTGAAGCTTTCTTT.